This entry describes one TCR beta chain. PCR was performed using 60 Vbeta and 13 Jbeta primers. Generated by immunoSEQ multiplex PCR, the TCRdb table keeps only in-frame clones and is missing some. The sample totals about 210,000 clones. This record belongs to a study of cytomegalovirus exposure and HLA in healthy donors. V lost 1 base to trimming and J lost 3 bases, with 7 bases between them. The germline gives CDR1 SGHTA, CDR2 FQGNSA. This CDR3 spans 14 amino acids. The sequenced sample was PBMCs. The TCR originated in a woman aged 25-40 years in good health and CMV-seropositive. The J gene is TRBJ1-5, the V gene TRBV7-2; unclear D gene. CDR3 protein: CASSLEQTNQPQHF. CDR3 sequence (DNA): TGTGCCAGCAGCTTAGAACAGACCAATCAGCCCCAGCATTTT.